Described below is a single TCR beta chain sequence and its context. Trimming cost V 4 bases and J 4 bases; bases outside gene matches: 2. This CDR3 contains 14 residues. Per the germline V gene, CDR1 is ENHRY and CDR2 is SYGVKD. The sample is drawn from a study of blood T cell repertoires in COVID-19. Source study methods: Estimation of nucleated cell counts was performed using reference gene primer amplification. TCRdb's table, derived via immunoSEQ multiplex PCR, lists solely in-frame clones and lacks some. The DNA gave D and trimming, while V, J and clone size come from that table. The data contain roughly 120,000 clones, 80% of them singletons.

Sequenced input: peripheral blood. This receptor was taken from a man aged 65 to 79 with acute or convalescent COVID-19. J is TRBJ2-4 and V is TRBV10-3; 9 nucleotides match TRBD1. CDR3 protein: CAISGGTGKNIQYF. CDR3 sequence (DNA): TGTGCCATCAGTGGCGGGACAGGGAAAAACATTCAGTACTTC.